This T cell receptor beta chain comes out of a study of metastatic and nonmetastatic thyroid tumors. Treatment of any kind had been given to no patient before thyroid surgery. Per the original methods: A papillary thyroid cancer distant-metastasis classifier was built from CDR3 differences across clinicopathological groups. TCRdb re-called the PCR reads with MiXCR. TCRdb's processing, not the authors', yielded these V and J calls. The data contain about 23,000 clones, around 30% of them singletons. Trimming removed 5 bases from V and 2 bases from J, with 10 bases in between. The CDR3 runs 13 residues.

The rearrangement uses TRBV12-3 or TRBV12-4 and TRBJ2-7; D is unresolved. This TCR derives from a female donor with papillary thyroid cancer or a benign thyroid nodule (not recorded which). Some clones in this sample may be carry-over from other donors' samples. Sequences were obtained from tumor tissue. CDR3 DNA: TGTGCCAGCAGTCCCCCCGGCGCCTACGAGCAGTACTTC. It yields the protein CASSPPGAYEQYF.